These 7 T cell receptor beta chains share one sample of origin, sequenced in a study of human T cells and chemical hapten exposure. The time point is: patch test 3, about 24 weeks after DPC sensitization. Treatment indicated: therapeutic diphenylcyclopropenone sensitization with weekly scalp DPC. TCRdb independently ran MiXCR on the RACE reads; one entry per CDR3 protein. In the table there are about 58,000 distinct CDR3 sequences, approximately 13% of which are singletons. The sequencing used whole blood, collected in connection with sensitization to the hapten diphenylcyclopropenone (DPC). The receptor set was obtained from a man aged 30 to 45 with alopecia areata. Some clones in this sample may be carry-over from other donors' samples.

This clonotype occurred many times. CDR3 protein: CASSLTVTSYGYTF. CDR3 DNA: TGTGCCAGCAGTTTAACCGTGACTTCCTATGGCTACACCTTC. The chain couples TRBV28 to TRBJ1-2; D unresolved. This CDR3 is built from 14 residues. CDR1 MDHEN and CDR2 SYDVKM come from the germline V gene. Trimming removed 2 bases at V and 4 bases at J, with 11 bases between.

The genes are TRBV13 and TRBJ2-1; TRBD2 aligns across 14 bases. Losses at the gene ends were 3 bases for V and 0 bases for J; bases not matched to a gene: 4. The CDR3 has 18 amino acids. CDR1 is PRHDT and CDR2 is FYEKMQ in the germline V gene (reference sequence). The CDR3 loop reads CASSFGTSGGDSYNEQFF. The CDR3 nucleotides read TGTGCCAGCAGCTTCGGGACTAGCGGGGGTGACTCCTACAATGAGCAGTTCTTC.

The chain has TRBV20-1 and TRBJ1-1; D gene unclear. Germline values: CDR1 DFQATT, CDR2 SNEGSKA (reference sequence). Between the trimmed V and J ends, which lost 2 bases and 1 base, there was a span of 8 bases. This CDR3 comprises 13 residues. In nucleotides, the CDR3 is TGCAGTGCTAGAATAGGTCAGAACACTGAAGCTTTCTTT. Translation: CSARIGQNTEAFF.

This clonotype turned up a few times. The chain joins TRBV6-2 or TRBV6-3 to TRBJ2-7; 7 bases match TRBD2. Trimming at V came to 2 bases and at J to 2 bases, leaving 9 bases not matched to a gene. The CDR3 runs 16 residues. Germline values: CDR1 MNHEY, CDR2 SVGEGT. The CDR3, as DNA: TGTGCCAGCAGTTACGCCCGGACTAGTCAGCCCTACGAGCAGTACTTC. It is translated as CASSYARTSQPYEQYF.

The sample holds a few counts of this clonotype. The chain joins TRBV4-3 to TRBJ2-2; D call uncertain. The germline V gene has CDR1 LGHNA and CDR2 YSLEER. The CDR3 length is 17 residues. V was trimmed by 0 bases and J by 7 bases, leaving 18 bases between them. This chain's CDR3 is CASSQDSAPKWIGELFF. Written as DNA, the CDR3 is TGCGCCAGCAGCCAAGATTCGGCCCCCAAGTGGATCGGGGAGCTGTTTTTT.

In its sample, this clonotype was seen a few times. This chain connects TRBV7-9 to TRBJ1-5, with D possibly matching TRBD1 (5 bases). V was trimmed by 6 bases and J by 11 bases, leaving 20 bases between them. This CDR3 contains 14 residues. Germline CDR1 SEHNR, CDR2 FQNEAQ (reference sequence). The CDR3, as DNA: TGTGCCAGCAGTGCCACGGAGGGACCGCCCGCCCAGCATTTT. This gives the protein CASSATEGPPAQHF.

The CDR3 loop is CASSKKNKEYGYTF. The CDR3 DNA sequence: TGTGCCAGCAGCAAAAAAAACAAGGAATATGGCTACACCTTC. This chain connects TRBV21-1 to TRBJ1-2. TRBV21-1 is designated a pseudogene. The CDR3 runs 14 residues.